Listed below are T cell receptor beta chains from one sample, sequenced in a study of response to subunit inactivated influenza vaccine. TCRdb recomputed calls from the RT-PCR reads with MiXCR, one row per CDR3 protein. The data show 540,000 or so distinct CDR3 sequences, with approximately 13% seen just once and roughly 13% held by the top ten. This specimen was PBMCs from blood, taken about 40 days after vaccination. Receptors originate from a man in his fifties or sixties who received an inactivated influenza vaccine. CDR3s include the opening cysteine and the closing phenylalanine or tryptophan. The order of the fields is J gene, D gene, clone size, V gene, CDR3 DNA, CDR3 protein. D genes are given only for firm matches. The listing skips clone size in some rows; elsewhere it reads once, few, many or a size class.

J: TRBJ2-5; D: TRBD1; size: -; V: TRBV6-5; DNA: TGTGCCAGCAGTTACTCTAAGGCGGCAAGGGACAGGGGGCAAGAGACCCAGTACTTC; CDR3: CASSYSKAARDRGQETQYF
J: TRBJ1-1; D: -; size: -; V: TRBV3-1; DNA: TGTGCCAGCAGCCAACGAGTCGGAAGAATGAACACTGAAGCTTTCTTT; CDR3: CASSQRVGRMNTEAFF
J: TRBJ1-5; D: -; size: many; V: TRBV6-1; DNA: TGTGCCAGCAGCCCCGATCAGGGTGGTCAGCCCCAGCATTTT; CDR3: CASSPDQGGQPQHF
J: TRBJ1-4; D: TRBD1; size: few; V: TRBV7-2; DNA: TGTGCCAGCAGCAGCGCGGGGCCAGGGGGCGGAAAACTGTTTTTT; CDR3: CASSSAGPGGGKLFF
J: TRBJ2-2; D: TRBD2; size: -; V: TRBV28; DNA: TGTGCCAGCAGTTCCGTCCCAACACTAACTAGCGGGAGGCCCCAGGGCACCGGGGAGCTGTTTTTT; CDR3: CASSSVPTLTSGRPQGTGELFF
J: TRBJ1-6; D: -; size: few; V: TRBV6-1; DNA: TGTGCCAGCAGTGAAAGGGGTGGGGGCCTATCACCCCTCCACTTT; CDR3: CASSERGGGLSPLHF
J: TRBJ2-7; D: -; size: few; V: TRBV5-1; DNA: TGCGCCAGCAGCGCGACGAACAGGGCCGAGCAGTACTTC; CDR3: CASSATNRAEQYF
J: TRBJ2-7; D: -; size: many; V: TRBV12-3/TRBV12-4; DNA: TGTGCCAGCAGTTTGTCAGGGGAAAGCTACGAGCAGTACTTC; CDR3: CASSLSGESYEQYF
J: TRBJ2-7; D: TRBD1; size: few; V: TRBV7-2; DNA: TGTGCCAGCAGCCGCTCCGGGACAGGTCTCTACGAGCAGTACTTC; CDR3: CASSRSGTGLYEQYF
J: TRBJ1-6; D: -; size: many; V: TRBV5-1; DNA: TGCGCCAGCAGCTTGGGTAACAGGGATTCACCCCTCCACTTT; CDR3: CASSLGNRDSPLHF
J: TRBJ1-6; D: -; size: few; V: TRBV5-1; DNA: TGCGCCAGCAGCTTGCAGACAGAGTATAATTCACCCCTCCACTTT; CDR3: CASSLQTEYNSPLHF
J: TRBJ2-3; D: -; size: few; V: TRBV7-6; DNA: TGTGCCAGCAGCTCGTTTCGCACAGATACGCAGTATTTT; CDR3: CASSSFRTDTQYF
J: TRBJ2-3; D: -; size: few; V: TRBV12-3/TRBV12-4; DNA: TGTGCCAGCAGTTTAGGGGGGCATACGCAGTATTTT; CDR3: CASSLGGHTQYF
J: TRBJ1-3; D: -; size: -; V: TRBV12-3/TRBV12-4; DNA: TGTGCCAGCACCAATTCCGGGGGTATCGGAAACACCATATATTTT; CDR3: CASTNSGGIGNTIYF